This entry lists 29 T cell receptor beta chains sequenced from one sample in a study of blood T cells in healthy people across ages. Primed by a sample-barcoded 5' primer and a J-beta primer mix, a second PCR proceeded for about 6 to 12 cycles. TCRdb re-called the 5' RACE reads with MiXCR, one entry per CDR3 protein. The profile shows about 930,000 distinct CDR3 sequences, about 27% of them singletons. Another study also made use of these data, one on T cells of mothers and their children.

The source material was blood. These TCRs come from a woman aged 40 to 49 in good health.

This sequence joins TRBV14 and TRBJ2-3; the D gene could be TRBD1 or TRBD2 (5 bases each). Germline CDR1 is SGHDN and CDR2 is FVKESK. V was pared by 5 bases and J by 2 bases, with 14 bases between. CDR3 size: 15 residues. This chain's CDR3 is CASSIGTALTDTQYF. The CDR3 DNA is TGTGCCAGCAGCATCGGGACCGCCCTCACAGATACGCAGTATTTT.

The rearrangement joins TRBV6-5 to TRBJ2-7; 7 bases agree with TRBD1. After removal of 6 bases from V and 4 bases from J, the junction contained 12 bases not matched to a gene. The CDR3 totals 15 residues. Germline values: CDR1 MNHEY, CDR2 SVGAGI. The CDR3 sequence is CASRRYAGTEYEQYF. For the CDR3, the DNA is TGTGCCAGCAGACGGTATGCCGGGACAGAATACGAGCAGTACTTC.

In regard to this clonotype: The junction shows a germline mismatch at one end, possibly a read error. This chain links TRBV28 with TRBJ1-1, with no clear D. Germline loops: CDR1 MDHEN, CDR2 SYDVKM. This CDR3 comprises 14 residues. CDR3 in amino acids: CASSLVAGNTGAFF. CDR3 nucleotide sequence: TGTGCCAGCAGTTTGGTAGCGGGGAACACTGGAGCTTTCTTT.

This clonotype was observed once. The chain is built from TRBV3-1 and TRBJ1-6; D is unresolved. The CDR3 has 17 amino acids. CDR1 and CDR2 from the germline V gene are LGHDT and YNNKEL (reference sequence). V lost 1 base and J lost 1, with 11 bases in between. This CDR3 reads CASSQGPLGSYNSPLHF. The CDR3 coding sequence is TGTGCCAGCAGCCAAGGGCCGCTGGGGTCCTATAATTCACCCCTCCACTTT.

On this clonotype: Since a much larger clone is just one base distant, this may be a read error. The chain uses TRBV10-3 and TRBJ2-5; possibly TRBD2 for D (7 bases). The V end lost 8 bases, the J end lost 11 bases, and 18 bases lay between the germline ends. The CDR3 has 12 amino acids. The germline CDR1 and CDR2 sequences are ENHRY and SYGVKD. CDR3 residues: CAIGAGDYGQYF. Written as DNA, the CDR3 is TGTGCCATCGGGGCAGGGGACTACGGGCAGTACTTC.

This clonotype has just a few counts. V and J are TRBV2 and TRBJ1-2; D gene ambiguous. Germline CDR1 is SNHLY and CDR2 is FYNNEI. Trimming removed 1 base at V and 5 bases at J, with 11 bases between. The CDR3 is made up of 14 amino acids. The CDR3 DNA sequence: TGTGCCAGCAGTGAAGACGGGGTTGCGTATGGCTACACCTTC. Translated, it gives CASSEDGVAYGYTF.

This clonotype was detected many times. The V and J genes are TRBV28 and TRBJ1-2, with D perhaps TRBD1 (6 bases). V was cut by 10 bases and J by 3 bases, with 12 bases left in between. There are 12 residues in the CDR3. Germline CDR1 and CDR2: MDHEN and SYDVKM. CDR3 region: CAITGQYYGYTF. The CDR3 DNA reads TGTGCCATAACGGGACAATACTATGGCTACACCTTC.

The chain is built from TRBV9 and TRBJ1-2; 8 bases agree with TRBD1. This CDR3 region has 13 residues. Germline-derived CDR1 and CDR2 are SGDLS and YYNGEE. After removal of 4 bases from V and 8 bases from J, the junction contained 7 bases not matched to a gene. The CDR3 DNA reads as TGTGCCAGCAGCCCACAGACAGGGGAGGGCTACACCTTC. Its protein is CASSPQTGEGYTF. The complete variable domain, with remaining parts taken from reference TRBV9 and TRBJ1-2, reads DSGVTQTPKHLITATGQRVTLRCSPRSGDLSVYWYQQSLDQGLQFLIQYYNGEERAKGNILERFSAQQFPDLHSELNLSSLELGDSALYFCASSPQTGEGYTFGSGTRLTVV.

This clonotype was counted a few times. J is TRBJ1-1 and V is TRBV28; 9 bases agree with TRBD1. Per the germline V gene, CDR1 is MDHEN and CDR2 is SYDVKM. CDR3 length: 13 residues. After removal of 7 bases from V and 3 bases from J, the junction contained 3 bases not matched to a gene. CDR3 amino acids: CASKTGGYTEAFF. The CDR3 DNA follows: TGTGCCAGCAAGACAGGGGGTTACACTGAAGCTTTCTTT.

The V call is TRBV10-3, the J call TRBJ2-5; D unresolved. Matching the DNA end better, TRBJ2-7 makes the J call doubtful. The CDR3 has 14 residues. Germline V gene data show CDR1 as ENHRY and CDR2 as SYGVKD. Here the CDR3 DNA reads TGTGCCATCAGTGAGTCACAAGGCAGCGACGAGCAGTACTTC. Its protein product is CAISESQGSDEQYF.

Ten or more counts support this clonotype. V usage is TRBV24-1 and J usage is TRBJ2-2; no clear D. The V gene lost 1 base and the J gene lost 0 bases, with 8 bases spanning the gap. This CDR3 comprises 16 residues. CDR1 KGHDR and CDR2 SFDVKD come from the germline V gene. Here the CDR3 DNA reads TGTGCCACCAGTGATTTTAAGGCCTCGAACACCGGGGAGCTGTTTTTT. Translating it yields CATSDFKASNTGELFF.

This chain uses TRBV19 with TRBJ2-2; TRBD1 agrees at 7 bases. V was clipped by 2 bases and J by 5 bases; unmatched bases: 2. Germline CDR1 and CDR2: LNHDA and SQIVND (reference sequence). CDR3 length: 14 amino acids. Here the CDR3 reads CASSISGGTGELFF. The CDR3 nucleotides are TGTGCCAGTAGTATATCAGGGGGTACCGGGGAGCTGTTTTTT.

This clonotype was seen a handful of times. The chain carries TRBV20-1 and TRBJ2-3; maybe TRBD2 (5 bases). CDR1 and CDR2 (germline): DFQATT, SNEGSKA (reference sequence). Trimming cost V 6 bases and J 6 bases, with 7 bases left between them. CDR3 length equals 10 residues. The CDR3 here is CSATRDTQYF. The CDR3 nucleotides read TGCAGTGCCACTAGGGATACGCAGTATTTT.

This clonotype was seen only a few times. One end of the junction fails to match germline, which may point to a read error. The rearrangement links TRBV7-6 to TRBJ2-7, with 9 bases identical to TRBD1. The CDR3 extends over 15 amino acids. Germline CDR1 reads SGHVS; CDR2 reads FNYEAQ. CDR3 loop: CACSPGQGGSYEQYF. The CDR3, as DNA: TGTGCCTGCAGCCCGGGACAGGGCGGCTCCTACGAGCAGTACTTC.

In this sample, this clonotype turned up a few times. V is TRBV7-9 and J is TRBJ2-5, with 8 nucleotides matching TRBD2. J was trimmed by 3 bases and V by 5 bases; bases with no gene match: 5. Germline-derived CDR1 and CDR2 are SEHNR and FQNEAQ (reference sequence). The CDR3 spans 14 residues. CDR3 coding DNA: TGTGCCAGCAGCATTACTAGCGGAAAAGAGACCCAGTACTTC. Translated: CASSITSGKETQYF.

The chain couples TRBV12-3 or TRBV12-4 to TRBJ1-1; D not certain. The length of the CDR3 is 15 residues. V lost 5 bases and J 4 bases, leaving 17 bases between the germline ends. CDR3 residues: CASSTRDRTRTEAFF. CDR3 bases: TGTGCCAGCAGTACACGAGATAGGACGCGCACTGAAGCTTTCTTT.

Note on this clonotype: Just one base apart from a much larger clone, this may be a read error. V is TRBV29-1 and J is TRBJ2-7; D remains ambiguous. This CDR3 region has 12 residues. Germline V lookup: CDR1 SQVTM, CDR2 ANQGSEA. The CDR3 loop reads CSVEASSYGQYF. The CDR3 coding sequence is TGCAGCGTTGAAGCGAGTTCCTACGGGCAGTACTTC.

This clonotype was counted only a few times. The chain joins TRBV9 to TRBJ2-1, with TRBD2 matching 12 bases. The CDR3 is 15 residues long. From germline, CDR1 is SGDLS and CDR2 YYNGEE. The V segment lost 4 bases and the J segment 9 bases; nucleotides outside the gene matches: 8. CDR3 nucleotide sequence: TGTGCCAGCAGCCCGCTAGCGGGGGGGCGTACTGAGCAGTTCTTC. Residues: CASSPLAGGRTEQFF.

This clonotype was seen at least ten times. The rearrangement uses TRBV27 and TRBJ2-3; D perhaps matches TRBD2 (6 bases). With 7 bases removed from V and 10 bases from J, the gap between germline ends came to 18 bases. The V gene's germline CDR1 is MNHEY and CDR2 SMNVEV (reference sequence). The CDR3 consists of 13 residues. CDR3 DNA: TGTGCCAGCACCCCAACTGGGGGGTCTGCGCAGTATTTT. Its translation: CASTPTGGSAQYF.

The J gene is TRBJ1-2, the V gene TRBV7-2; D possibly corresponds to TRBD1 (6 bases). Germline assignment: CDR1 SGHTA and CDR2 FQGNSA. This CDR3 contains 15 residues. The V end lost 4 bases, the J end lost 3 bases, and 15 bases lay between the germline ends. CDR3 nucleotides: TGTGCCAGCAGCTCTTCAAGGGGGGCTCACTATGGCTACACCTTC. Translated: CASSSSRGAHYGYTF.

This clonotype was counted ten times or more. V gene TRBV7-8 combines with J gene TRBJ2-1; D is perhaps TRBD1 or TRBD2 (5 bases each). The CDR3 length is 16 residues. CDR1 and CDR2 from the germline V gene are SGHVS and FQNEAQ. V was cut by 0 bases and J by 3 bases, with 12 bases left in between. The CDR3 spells CASSLAPGTSYNEQFF. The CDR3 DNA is TGTGCCAGCAGCTTAGCGCCAGGGACGAGCTACAATGAGCAGTTCTTC.

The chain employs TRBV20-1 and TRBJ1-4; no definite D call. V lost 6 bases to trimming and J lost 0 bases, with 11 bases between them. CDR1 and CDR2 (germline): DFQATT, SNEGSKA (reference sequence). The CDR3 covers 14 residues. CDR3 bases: TGCAGTGCGCACCCCATCACAACTAATGAAAAACTGTTTTTT. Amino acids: CSAHPITTNEKLFF.

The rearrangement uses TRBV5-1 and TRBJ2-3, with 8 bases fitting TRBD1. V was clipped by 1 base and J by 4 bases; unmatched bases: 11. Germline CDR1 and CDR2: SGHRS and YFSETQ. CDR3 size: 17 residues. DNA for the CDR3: TGCGCCAGCAGCTTGAGACAGGGGACGCCAAGGCCAGATACGCAGTATTTT. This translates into CASSLRQGTPRPDTQYF. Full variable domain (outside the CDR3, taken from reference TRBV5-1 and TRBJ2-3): KAGVTQTPRYLIKTRGQQVTLSCSPISGHRSVSWYQQTPGQGLQFLFEYFSETQRNKGNFPGRFSGRQFSNSRSEMNVSTLELGDSALYLCASSLRQGTPRPDTQYFGPGTRLTVL.

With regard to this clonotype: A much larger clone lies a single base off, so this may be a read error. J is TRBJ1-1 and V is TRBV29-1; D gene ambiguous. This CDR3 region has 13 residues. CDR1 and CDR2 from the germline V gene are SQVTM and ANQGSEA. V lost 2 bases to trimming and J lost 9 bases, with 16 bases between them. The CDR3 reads CSVEIPGIPQAFF. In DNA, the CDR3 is TGCAGCGTTGAAATTCCGGGGATCCCTCAAGCTTTCTTT.

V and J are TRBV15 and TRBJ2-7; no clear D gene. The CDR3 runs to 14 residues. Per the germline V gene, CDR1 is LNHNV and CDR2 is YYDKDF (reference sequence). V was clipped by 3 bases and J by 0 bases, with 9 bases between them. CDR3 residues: CATSSDSSSYEQYF. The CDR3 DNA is TGTGCCACCAGCAGCGATTCTTCCTCCTACGAGCAGTACTTC.

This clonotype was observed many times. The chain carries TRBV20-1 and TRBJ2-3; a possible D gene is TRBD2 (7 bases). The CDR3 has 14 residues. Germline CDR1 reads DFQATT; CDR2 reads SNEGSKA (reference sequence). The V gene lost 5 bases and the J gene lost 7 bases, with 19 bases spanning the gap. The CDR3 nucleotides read TGCAGTGCTCCATCTCAGGGAGGGGGTTATACGCAGTATTTT. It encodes CSAPSQGGGYTQYF.

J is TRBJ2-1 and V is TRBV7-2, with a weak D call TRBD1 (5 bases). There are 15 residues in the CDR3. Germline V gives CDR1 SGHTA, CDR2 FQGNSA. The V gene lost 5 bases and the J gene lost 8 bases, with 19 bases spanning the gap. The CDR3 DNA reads TGTGCCAGCAGCCCGACAGTTCTTAATCCGGATGAGCAGTTCTTC. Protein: CASSPTVLNPDEQFF.

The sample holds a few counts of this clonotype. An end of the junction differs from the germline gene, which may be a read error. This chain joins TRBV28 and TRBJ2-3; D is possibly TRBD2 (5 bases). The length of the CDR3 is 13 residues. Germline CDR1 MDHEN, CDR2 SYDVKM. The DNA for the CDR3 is TGTGCCGGCAGCTTGGACTCCACAGATACGCAGTATTTT. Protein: CAGSLDSTDTQYF.

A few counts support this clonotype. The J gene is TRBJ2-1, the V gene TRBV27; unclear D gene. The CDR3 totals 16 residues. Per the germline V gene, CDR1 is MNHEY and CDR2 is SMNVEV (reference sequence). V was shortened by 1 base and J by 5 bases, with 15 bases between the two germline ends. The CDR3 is CASSLCPPPMNNEQFF. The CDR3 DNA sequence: TGTGCCAGCAGTTTATGTCCCCCCCCTATGAACAATGAGCAGTTCTTC.